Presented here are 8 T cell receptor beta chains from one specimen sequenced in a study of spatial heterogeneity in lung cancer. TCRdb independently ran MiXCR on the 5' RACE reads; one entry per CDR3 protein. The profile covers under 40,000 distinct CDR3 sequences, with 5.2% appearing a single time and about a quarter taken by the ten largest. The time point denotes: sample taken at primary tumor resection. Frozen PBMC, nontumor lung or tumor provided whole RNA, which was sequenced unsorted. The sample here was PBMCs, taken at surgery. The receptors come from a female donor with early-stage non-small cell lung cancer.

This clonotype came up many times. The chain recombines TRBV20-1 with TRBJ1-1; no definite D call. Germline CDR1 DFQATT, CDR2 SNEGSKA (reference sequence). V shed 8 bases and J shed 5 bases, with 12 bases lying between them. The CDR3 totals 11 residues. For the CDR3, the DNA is TGCAGTCGGGCGACGGGGACTGAAGCTTTCTTT. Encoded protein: CSRATGTEAFF.

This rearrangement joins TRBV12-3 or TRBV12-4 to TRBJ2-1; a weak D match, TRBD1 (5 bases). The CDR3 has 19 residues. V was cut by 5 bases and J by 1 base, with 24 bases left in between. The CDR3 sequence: CASSPPPRARVRSYNEQFF. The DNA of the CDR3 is TGTGCCAGCAGTCCCCCCCCCCGGGCCAGGGTAAGATCCTACAATGAGCAGTTCTTC.

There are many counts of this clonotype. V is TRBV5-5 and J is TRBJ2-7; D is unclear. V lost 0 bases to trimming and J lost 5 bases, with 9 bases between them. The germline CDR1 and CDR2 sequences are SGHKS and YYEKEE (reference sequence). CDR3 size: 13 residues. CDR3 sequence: CASSLGHVNEQYF. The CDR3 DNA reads TGTGCCAGCAGCTTGGGACATGTAAACGAGCAGTACTTC.

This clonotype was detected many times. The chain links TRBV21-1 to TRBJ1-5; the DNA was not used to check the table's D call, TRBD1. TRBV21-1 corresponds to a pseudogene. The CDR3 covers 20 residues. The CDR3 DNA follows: TGTGCCAGCAGCAAAGCATTAAACGGCTTTCCCGAGGGATGCAATCAGCCCCAGCATTTT. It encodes CASSKALNGFPEGCNQPQHF.

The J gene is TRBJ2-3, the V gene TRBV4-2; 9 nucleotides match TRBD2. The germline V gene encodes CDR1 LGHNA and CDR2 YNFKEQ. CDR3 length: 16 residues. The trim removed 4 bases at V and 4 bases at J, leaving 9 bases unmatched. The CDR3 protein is CASSPSASGVADTQYF. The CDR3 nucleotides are TGTGCCAGCAGCCCTTCCGCTAGCGGGGTGGCAGATACGCAGTATTTT.

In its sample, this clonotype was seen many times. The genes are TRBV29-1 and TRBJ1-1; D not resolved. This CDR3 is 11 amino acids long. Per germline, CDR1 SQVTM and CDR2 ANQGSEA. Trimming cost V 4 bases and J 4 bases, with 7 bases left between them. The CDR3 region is CSVGFSTEAFF. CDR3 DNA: TGCAGCGTTGGGTTCAGCACTGAAGCTTTCTTT.

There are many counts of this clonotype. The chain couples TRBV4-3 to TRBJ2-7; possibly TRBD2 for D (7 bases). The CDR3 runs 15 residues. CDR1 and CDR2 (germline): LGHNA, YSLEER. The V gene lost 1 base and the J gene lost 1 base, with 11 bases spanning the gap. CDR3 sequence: CASSQAAGASYEQYF. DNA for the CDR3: TGCGCCAGCAGCCAAGCGGCGGGGGCTTCCTACGAGCAGTACTTC.

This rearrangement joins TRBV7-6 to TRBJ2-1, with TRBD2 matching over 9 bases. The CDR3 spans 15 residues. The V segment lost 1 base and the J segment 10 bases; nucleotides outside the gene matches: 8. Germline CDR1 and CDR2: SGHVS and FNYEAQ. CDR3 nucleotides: TGTGCCAGCAGCTTAGGTAGCGGGGGTCCCCTCGAGCAGTTCTTC. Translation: CASSLGSGGPLEQFF.